The source of this TCR beta chain is a study of identical twins (TCRdb year 2016). Regarding the research as a whole: TCR alpha and beta repertoires from monozygotic twins, unrelated adults of various ages and cord blood were deep-sequenced to test whether fetal clonotypes persist. To rule out contamination, the twin experiments were replicated at different times with different library preparation protocols.

From the germline V gene, CDR1 is MGHDK and CDR2 is SYGVNS. The CDR3 covers 13 residues, taking in both the cysteine and the phenylalanine. This entry keeps only the CDR3 DNA: 39 bases, framed from base 1. Ends trimmed: V by 9 bases, J by 2 bases; bases unmatched to a gene: 5. This clonotype appeared a few times. It has no known antigen specificity. Nothing much larger sits one base from this clone, and base qualities are not available. The investigation overall reported the following: Excess twin sharing in beta out-of-frame sequences was weaker because fewer shared sequences lowered the signal-to-noise ratio. Zero-insertion analyses could be partly confounded by invariant T cells such as MAIT and iNKT, although diverse VJ usage argued against such confounding for most clonotypes. Abundant cord blood beta clonotypes had fewer insertions, young adult naive repertoires showed a similar but weaker trend, and memory repertoires showed no such trend. Because the same donors could not be followed over many years, the conclusions depended on cross-sectional statistical analysis. Recombination models systematically underestimated out-of-frame TCR alpha sharing in monozygotic twins but agreed with sharing between unrelated individuals. Compared with coincidental sharing between unrelated individuals, out-of-frame TCR alpha sequences shared between twins showed an excess of sequences with low generation probability.

Libraries were prepared through 5' RACE. The instrument was an Illumina HiSeq 2000. A universal primer binding site was added through template switching, and the final cDNA carried a unique molecular identifier so that TCR cDNA molecules could be counted accurately. Specific primers in the conserved constant-segment region were used to synthesize first-strand cDNA for the TCR alpha and beta chains. To control for contamination, every cDNA library was double barcoded, receiving both a SMART-Mk sample barcode and Illumina barcodes. TruSeq adapter sequences and Illumina sample barcodes were added in two successive PCR steps. Sequencing of the TCR alpha and beta cDNA libraries was done on the Illumina HiSeq platform using custom primers. The source study handled its data this way. MiGEC was used to process raw reads and extract unique molecular identifiers, and MiXCR was used to find CDR3 positions. Recombination models were inferred per individual with the repgenHMM and IGoR tools using an EM algorithm. The analysis of shared clonotypes was done with the tcR package in R, with sharing normalized by the product of cloneset sizes. Out-of-frame nonproductive sequences were analyzed to study raw recombination free of thymic and clonal selection effects. The public reads were quality trimmed at Q25 with fastp and then assembled into clones with MiXCR by TCRdb, keeping productive beta chains. Rows matching on CDR3 protein sequence are summarized as one entry with the most common DNA and genes. TCRdb, not the original authors, processed these V and J calls. The sample records around 1.7 million distinct CDR3 sequences, under 35% of which are singletons. The ten biggest clones cover more than 0.25% of the sample.

Every donor was a healthy Caucasian. This sequence uses TRBV25-1 and TRBJ2-5, with 8 central nucleotides matching TRBD1. Sequenced input: cord blood. The clonotype originates from a newborn girl in good health. The sequenced DNA: TGTGCCAGTGAACGACAGGGGCAAGAGACCCAGTACTTC. Translation gives CASERQGQETQYF.